The source of this T cell receptor (beta chain) is a study of radiotherapy plus CTLA-4 blockade in lung cancer. At the level of the study: An objective response was seen in roughly a sixth of patients, and disease control in just over 30%.

Those with chemo-refractory metastatic non-small-cell lung cancer were treated with focal radiation combined with CTLA-4 blockade using ipilimumab. General observations from the study: An expansion of tumor-derived TCR clones occurred in blood after radiotherapy plus ipilimumab. Reported findings show early blood T cell clone dynamics, with interferon-beta, best predicted response.

Turning to this clone: Antigen unknown.

The V end was cut by 4 bases, the J end by 4 bases, with 10 bases between. This CDR3 region has 12 residues. Germline CDR1 reads GTSNPN; CDR2 reads SVGIG (reference sequence). The table came from immunoSEQ multiplex PCR; TCRdb's copy has only in-frame clones and leaves some out. The table includes fewer than 65,000 clones, approximately 80% detected once. Source: peripheral blood, taken from a patient treated with radiotherapy plus ipilimumab. J is TRBJ2-5 and V is TRBV30, with D maybe TRBD2 (6 bases). This clonotype was sampled from a human donor with non-small cell lung cancer whose response to radiotherapy plus ipilimumab could not be evaluated. The CDR3 loop reads CAWIGGPETQYF. The CDR3 DNA follows: TGTGCCTGGATAGGAGGGCCAGAGACCCAGTACTTC.